The entry below gives a single T cell receptor (beta chain) sequence along with its context. The sample is drawn from a study of cytomegalovirus exposure and HLA in healthy donors. Per germline, CDR1 MNHNY and CDR2 SVGAGI (reference sequence). J was trimmed by 2 bases and V by 5 bases; bases with no gene match: 4. The CDR3 is 14 residues long. Both 60 Vbeta primers and 13 Jbeta primers went into the PCR. Assay used: immunoSEQ multiplex PCR; TCRdb lists only in-frame clones, some missing. This table holds approximately 200,000 clones, around 79% found once. The rearrangement links TRBV6-6 to TRBJ2-7, with 9 bases fitting TRBD2. This clonotype was obtained from a woman in her thirties in good health and CMV-seropositive. The specimen was PBMCs. CDR3 sequence (DNA): TGTGCCAGCAGTATAGCGGGAGCGACCTACGAGCAGTACTTC. As protein: CASSIAGATYEQYF.